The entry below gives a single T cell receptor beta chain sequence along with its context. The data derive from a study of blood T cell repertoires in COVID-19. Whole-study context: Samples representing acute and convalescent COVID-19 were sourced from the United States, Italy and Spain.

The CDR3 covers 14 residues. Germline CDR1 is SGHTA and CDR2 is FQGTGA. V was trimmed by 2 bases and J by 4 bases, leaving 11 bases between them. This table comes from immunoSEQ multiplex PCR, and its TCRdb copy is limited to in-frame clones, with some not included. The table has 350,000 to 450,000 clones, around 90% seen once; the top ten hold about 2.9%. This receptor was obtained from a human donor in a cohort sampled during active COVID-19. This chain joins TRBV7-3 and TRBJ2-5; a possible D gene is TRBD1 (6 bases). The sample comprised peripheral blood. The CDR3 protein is CASSLRGGRETQYF. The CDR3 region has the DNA TGTGCCAGCAGCTTACGAGGGGGACGAGAGACCCAGTACTTC.